This T cell receptor (beta chain) appears in the sequencing data of a study of T cell responses to AZD1222 COVID-19 vaccine (dated by TCRdb to about 2021). Looking at the study overall: TCR sequencing covered fewer than 250 trial participants: roughly 200 given two doses of AZD1222 and 26 given two doses of MenACWY control vaccine. Trial participants were enrolled by age into 18-55, 56-69 and 70-plus year subgroups, with roughly 160, 29 and 62 TCR-sequenced participants respectively.

This specimen's time point label, interpreted: about 28 days (+/-7) after the second vaccine dose. Because spike-specific TCR depth and breadth did not differ between the two schedules, AZD1222 recipients who got a second dose at roughly 4 weeks were pooled with those who got a second dose at roughly 12 weeks. Samples from vaccinated people were obtained from the UK trials COV001 and COV002, which included a single-blind randomized controlled phase 2/3 trial of AZD1222 (ChAdOx1 nCoV-19) in healthy adults. For TCRbeta chain sequencing, PBMC samples were collected from trial participants at day 0 and at day 28 after the second dose. The CDR3 regions of human TCRbeta chains were analyzed by immunosequencing. The authors processed their data as follows. Repertoire TCRs were matched against a reference library of SARS-CoV-2-specific TCRs generated with the MIRA antigen-specificity platform. Breadth was defined as the fraction of unique TCRs that were SARS-CoV-2-associated. Depth was defined as the fraction of total T cells that were SARS-CoV-2-associated. Using the MIRA data, each spike-specific TCR was assigned both to the spike region to which the TCR was reactive and to a CD4 or CD8 class. Log10-transformed breadth and depth values were compared by one-way ANOVA with Sidak's multiple comparisons tests. TCRdb mirrors the immuneACCESS table, restricted to in-frame sequences. Some clones are absent from its copies; in checked studies, under half trace to an unresolved V gene, and the reason for the others is unknown. V and J calls and clone size are as listed in that table; D and trimming were resolved from the DNA. This sample is represented by 160,000 or so clones; 90% of them were singletons. The top ten clonotypes cover approximately 1.4% of the sample.

This clone was found once. This clone's antigen is unknown. It has no much larger one-base neighbor in the sample; base qualities were not kept. As encoded in the germline V gene, CDR1 is SGHVS while CDR2 is FQNEAQ. Its CDR3 holds 12 amino acids, cysteine through phenylalanine. Only the CDR3 part of the read is kept: 36 bases, read in frame from the first base. Trimming leaves V shorter by 5 bases and J shorter by 8 bases, with the junction holding 3 bases beyond the gene matches. General conclusions and limits of the study: Because no day 14 peak-response samples were available, the repertoires could be characterized only after the peak T cell response. Only five or six AZD1222 recipients were SARS-CoV-2 seropositive at baseline, limiting conclusions about previously exposed vaccinees. The whole spike protein was spanned by vaccine-associated CD4 TCRs, and dominant responses were seen in regions 160-218 and 743-854. Epitopes outside the regions mutated in the B.1.351 and B.1.1.7 variants were reportedly recognized by nearly half of the unique spike-specific TCRs. After two AZD1222 doses, spike-specific TCR breadth and depth were significantly higher than at day 0 and than in MenACWY recipients. The 56-69-year group was small, and its depth increase did not reach significance, likely because of low power. Participants were mostly white British and included more females than males, and it was suggested by the authors that clonal diversity may have been underestimated.

The receptor's source is an adult who received the AZD1222 COVID-19 vaccine. The sequences come from peripheral blood, collected 28 days after the second AZD1222 dose. In this chain, TRBV7-8 is recombined with TRBJ1-2; TRBD1 fits 9 bases in the junction. The nucleotides read TGTGCCAGCAGCATGGGACAGGGAGGCTACACCTTC. It encodes CASSMGQGGYTF.